Below, 16 T cell receptor beta chains from the same sample are listed, as sequenced in a study of blood T cell repertoires in COVID-19. This table comes from immunoSEQ multiplex PCR, and its TCRdb copy is limited to in-frame clones, with some not included. The table lists tens of thousands of clones, roughly nine tenths of them singletons. The specimen sequenced was peripheral blood. All receptors derive from a man between 60 and 70 years old with active or convalescent COVID-19.

Details on this clone: This CDR3 is also generated by other DNA sequences in the sample. This chain connects TRBV5-4 to TRBJ1-3; D is ambiguous. CDR1 SGHNT and CDR2 YYREEE come from the germline V gene (reference sequence). This CDR3 is 14 amino acids long. Trimming left V 0 bases short and J 1 base short, with 5 bases between. CDR3 loop: CASSLGGSGNTIYF. The CDR3 DNA reads TGTGCCAGCAGCTTGGGAGGGTCTGGAAACACCATATATTTT.

The chain uses TRBV5-4 and TRBJ1-6, with D possibly matching TRBD1 (5 bases). Germline-derived CDR1 and CDR2 are SGHNT and YYREEE (reference sequence). Trimming took 2 bases from V and 10 from J, leaving 13 bases between them. CDR3 length equals 14 residues. The CDR3 spells CASSFEGVGSPLHF. CDR3 bases: TGTGCCAGCAGCTTTGAAGGGGTTGGGTCACCCCTCCACTTT.

The chain joins TRBV7-3 to TRBJ1-2, with D unresolved. V lost 2 bases and J lost 6, with 13 bases in between. Germline-derived CDR1 and CDR2 are SGHTA and FQGTGA. This CDR3 comprises 14 residues. The CDR3 DNA reads TGTGCCAGCAGCTTAGAAGCGAGCGGGCATGGCTACACCTTC. Translated, it gives CASSLEASGHGYTF.

The chain carries TRBV5-1 and TRBJ2-1, with 11 bases aligning to TRBD2. The CDR3 has 18 residues. Germline-derived CDR1 and CDR2 are SGHRS and YFSETQ. After removal of 0 bases from V and 1 base from J, the junction contained 6 bases not matched to a gene. This chain's CDR3 is CASSLALAGGPSYNEQFF. DNA of the CDR3: TGCGCCAGCAGCTTGGCCCTAGCGGGGGGACCTTCCTACAATGAGCAGTTCTTC. Together with reference TRBV5-1 and TRBJ2-1, the CDR3 gives the full variable domain: KAGVTQTPRYLIKTRGQQVTLSCSPISGHRSVSWYQQTPGQGLQFLFEYFSETQRNKGNFPGRFSGRQFSNSRSEMNVSTLELGDSALYLCASSLALAGGPSYNEQFFGPGTRLTVL.

The V call is TRBV5-5, the J call TRBJ2-7, with D uncertain. This CDR3 spans 14 amino acids. V was pared by 2 bases and J by 3 bases, with 12 bases between. Germline-derived CDR1 and CDR2 are SGHKS and YYEKEE (reference sequence). The CDR3 nucleotides are TGTGCCAGCAGCTTCCAGACTCCACTCTACGAGCAGTACTTC. Protein sequence: CASSFQTPLYEQYF.

This clone appeared a single time. The rearrangement links TRBV3-1 (or the pseudogene TRBV3-2) to TRBJ2-5, with TRBD2 identical over 11 bases. Germline values: CDR1 LGHDT, CDR2 YNNKEL (reference sequence). The CDR3 is made up of 16 amino acids. V lost 2 bases and J lost 2; bases outside the gene matches: 4. CDR3 residues: CASSQQTSGAQETQYF. CDR3 DNA sequence: TGTGCCAGCAGCCAACAGACTAGCGGGGCACAAGAGACCCAGTACTTC.

The rearrangement links TRBV5-1 to TRBJ2-5, with a tentative D call TRBD1 (6 bases). The CDR3 runs 15 residues. Between the trimmed V and J ends, which lost 2 bases and 5 bases, there was a span of 16 bases. Germline CDR1 is SGHRS and CDR2 is YFSETQ. The chain's CDR3 is CASSFPGTMGETQYF. The DNA of the CDR3 is TGCGCCAGCAGCTTCCCCGGGACAATGGGGGAGACCCAGTACTTC.

V is TRBV28 and J is TRBJ2-1, with D possibly TRBD1 on 6 matching bases. The CDR3 covers 12 residues. Trimming removed 9 bases from V and 2 bases from J, with 8 bases in between. The germline CDR1 and CDR2 sequences are MDHEN and SYDVKM. CDR3 nucleotide sequence: TGTGCCAGTGGGACAACCTACAATGAGCAGTTCTTC. This gives the protein CASGTTYNEQFF. The full variable domain, completed using reference TRBV28 and TRBJ2-1, is DVKVTQSSRYLVKRTGEKVFLECVQDMDHENMFWYRQDPGLGLRLIYFSYDVKMKEKGDIPEGYSVSREKKERFSLILESASTNQTSMYLCASGTTYNEQFFGPGTRLTVL.

The chain carries TRBV3-1 (or the pseudogene TRBV3-2) and TRBJ2-1; 14 positions match TRBD2. From germline, CDR1 is LGHDT and CDR2 YNNKEL (reference sequence). The J segment lost 11 bases and the V segment lost 2 bases, leaving 11 bases of the junction unmatched. The CDR3 spans 17 residues. CDR3 sequence (DNA): TGTGCCAGCAGCCAAATATACCCGGGACTAGCGGGAGAACAGCAGTTCTTC. Translated, it gives CASSQIYPGLAGEQQFF.

This clone was detected only once. This chain connects TRBV24-1 to TRBJ2-1; 8 positions match TRBD1. Trimming took 4 bases from V and 6 from J; bases not matched to a gene: 13. The germline V gene encodes CDR1 KGHDR and CDR2 SFDVKD. This CDR3 has 17 amino acids. This CDR3 reads CATSDPTGTGRSNEQFF. The CDR3 region has the DNA TGTGCCACCAGTGACCCGACCGGGACAGGCCGTTCCAATGAGCAGTTCTTC.

The chain links TRBV6-2 or TRBV6-3 to TRBJ1-2; no clear D. Germline V gene lookup returns CDR1 MNHEY and CDR2 SVGEGT. This CDR3 contains 17 residues. The germline V and J ends were trimmed by 0 bases and 0 bases, with 14 bases remaining between them. The CDR3 region is CASSYSARAASNYGYTF. The CDR3 DNA reads as TGTGCCAGCAGTTACTCGGCGAGGGCTGCCTCTAACTATGGCTACACCTTC.

The rearrangement links TRBV7-2 to TRBJ2-5; perhaps TRBD2 as D (6 bases). The CDR3 contains 15 residues. V dropped 6 bases and J dropped 4 bases, with 18 bases sitting between them. Germline lookup yields CDR1 SGHTA and CDR2 FQGNSA. The CDR3, as DNA: TGTGCCAGCAGACCCCAATCGTTGGGGGGAGAGACCCAGTACTTC. It is translated as CASRPQSLGGETQYF.

CDR3 sequence (DNA): TGTGCCAGCAGTGACGAGGGGGCCAGTGAAAAACTGTTTTTT. Protein product: CASSDEGASEKLFF. This chain joins TRBV6-1 and TRBJ1-4; TRBD1 matches at 7 bases. J was trimmed by 7 bases and V by 3 bases; bases with no gene match: 5. The CDR3 consists of 14 residues. The germline V gene has CDR1 MNHNS and CDR2 SASEGT.

This clone was found once. The genes are TRBV6-5 and TRBJ2-5; D is perhaps TRBD1 (6 bases). CDR3 length equals 14 residues. From germline, CDR1 is MNHEY and CDR2 SVGAGI. The V and J ends lost 2 bases and 2 bases respectively, with 9 bases between them. The chain's CDR3 is CASSYPDSQETQYF. For the CDR3, the DNA is TGTGCCAGCAGTTACCCGGACAGTCAAGAGACCCAGTACTTC.

This clone has a single count. CDR3 amino acids: CAISGMDRGDTIYF. The CDR3 coding sequence is TGTGCCATCAGTGGAATGGATCGGGGGGACACCATATATTTT. This rearrangement joins TRBV10-3 to TRBJ1-3; perhaps TRBD1 as D (5 bases). Trimming shortened V by 4 bases and J by 8 bases, and 15 bases separated the two germline ends. Germline V lookup: CDR1 ENHRY, CDR2 SYGVKD. The CDR3 sequence is 14 residues long.

The gene calls are TRBV25-1 and TRBJ1-2, with 7 nucleotides matching TRBD1. With V trimmed by 2 bases and J by 4 bases, 4 bases remained unmatched. This CDR3 is built from 14 residues. Germline-derived CDR1 and CDR2 are MGHDK and SYGVNS. The DNA for the CDR3 is TGTGCCAGCAGTGAACGGGGACAGTTCTATGGCTACACCTTC. Protein sequence: CASSERGQFYGYTF.